This T cell receptor (beta chain) stems from a study of blood T cell repertoires in COVID-19. Method: immunoSEQ multiplex PCR; TCRdb's copy keeps in-frame clones and lacks some. Among some 70,000 clones listed, around four fifths were seen once. The source of this sequence is a man in his 60s with COVID-19, enrolled during active disease. What was sequenced was peripheral blood.

CDR3: CASSLGAGDEQFF. CDR3 DNA: TGTGCCAGCAGCTTGGGGGCCGGGGATGAGCAGTTCTTC. The chain recombines TRBV5-6 with TRBJ2-1; tentative D call: TRBD2 (5 bases). Trimming stripped 0 bases from V and 8 bases from J, with 9 bases between. The CDR3 contains 13 residues. The germline V gene encodes CDR1 SGHDT and CDR2 YYEEEE.